Listed below are T cell receptor beta chains from one sample, sequenced in a study of OX40 agonist ivuxolimab in advanced cancers. Only in-frame clones appear in the TCRdb table, and some are missing; sequencing was by immunoSEQ multiplex PCR. The table includes 57,000 or so clones, about 92% detected once. Specimen: CD4+ or CD8+ T cells sorted from blood, collected in a trial of the OX40 agonist ivuxolimab. These receptors all stem from an adult with an advanced solid tumor such as melanoma, head and neck, liver or kidney cancer. The CDR3 runs from the conserved cysteine through the conserved F or W. A D gene is named only where the DNA matches it firmly. Size tells how often a clone was seen (once, few, many) or the class of an expanded clone, and some rows leave it out.

abundance: -; v_gene: TRBV5-1; d_gene: TRBD1; j_gene: TRBJ2-7; CDR3aa: CASSTGAESSEQYF; CDR3nt: TGCGCCAGTAGTACAGGGGCGGAATCCTCCGAGCAGTACTTC
abundance: -; v_gene: TRBV5-6; d_gene: TRBD1; j_gene: TRBJ2-3; CDR3aa: CASSWGQGAADTQYF; CDR3nt: TGTGCCAGCAGCTGGGGACAGGGGGCAGCAGATACGCAGTATTTT
abundance: -; v_gene: TRBV2; d_gene: TRBD2; j_gene: TRBJ2-7; CDR3aa: CASPRNPGGEDEQYF; CDR3nt: TGTGCCAGCCCCCGGAACCCGGGAGGGGAGGACGAGCAGTACTTC
abundance: -; v_gene: TRBV19; d_gene: TRBD1; j_gene: TRBJ2-3; CDR3aa: CASNPGQTFTDTQYF; CDR3nt: TGTGCCAGTAATCCGGGACAGACTTTTACAGATACGCAGTATTTT
abundance: -; v_gene: TRBV27; d_gene: -; j_gene: TRBJ2-7; CDR3aa: CASSFHQGHEQYF; CDR3nt: TGTGCCAGCAGTTTTCACCAGGGACACGAGCAGTACTTC
abundance: -; v_gene: TRBV7-8; d_gene: TRBD1; j_gene: TRBJ1-1; CDR3aa: CASSRDRGNTEAFF; CDR3nt: TGTGCCAGCAGCCGGGACAGGGGGAACACTGAAGCTTTCTTT
abundance: once; v_gene: TRBV6-5; d_gene: TRBD1; j_gene: TRBJ1-5; CDR3aa: CASRGTGPSNQPQHF; CDR3nt: TGTGCCAGCAGGGGGACAGGGCCCAGCAATCAGCCCCAGCATTTT
abundance: -; v_gene: TRBV6-1; d_gene: TRBD1; j_gene: TRBJ1-2; CDR3aa: CASSGDRGGTNYGYTF; CDR3nt: TGTGCCAGCAGTGGGGACAGGGGAGGGACTAACTATGGCTACACCTTC
abundance: -; v_gene: TRBV30; d_gene: -; j_gene: TRBJ1-2; CDR3aa: CAWRTVNYGYTF; CDR3nt: TGTGCCTGGAGGACAGTGAACTATGGCTACACCTTC
abundance: -; v_gene: TRBV7-2; d_gene: -; j_gene: TRBJ1-3; CDR3aa: CASSRDRAGNTIYF; CDR3nt: TGTGCCAGCAGCCGGGACCGAGCTGGAAACACCATATATTTT
abundance: -; v_gene: TRBV11-1; d_gene: TRBD2; j_gene: TRBJ2-7; CDR3aa: CASSLSDGGALREQYF; CDR3nt: TGTGCCAGCAGCTTATCCGACGGGGGGGCGCTCCGCGAGCAGTACTTC
abundance: -; v_gene: TRBV6-1; d_gene: TRBD2; j_gene: TRBJ2-7; CDR3aa: CASSYGGGPYEQYF; CDR3nt: TGTGCCAGCAGTTATGGCGGGGGGCCCTACGAGCAGTACTTC
abundance: few; v_gene: TRBV19; d_gene: TRBD2; j_gene: TRBJ2-7; CDR3aa: CASSIEMGLAGGPYEQYF; CDR3nt: TGTGCCAGTAGTATCGAGATGGGACTAGCGGGAGGGCCCTACGAGCAGTACTTC
abundance: -; v_gene: TRBV11-1; d_gene: -; j_gene: TRBJ2-2; CDR3aa: CASSSSENTGELFF; CDR3nt: TGTGCCAGCAGCTCGTCTGAGAACACCGGGGAGCTGTTTTTT
abundance: -; v_gene: TRBV11-2; d_gene: -; j_gene: TRBJ1-3; CDR3aa: CASSLASDSSGNTIYF; CDR3nt: TGTGCCAGCAGCTTAGCCTCGGACAGCTCTGGAAACACCATATATTTT
abundance: -; v_gene: TRBV5-1; d_gene: -; j_gene: TRBJ2-3; CDR3aa: CASSLAGVSTDTQYF; CDR3nt: TGCGCCAGCAGCTTGGCCGGGGTGAGCACAGATACGCAGTATTTT
abundance: -; v_gene: TRBV19; d_gene: -; j_gene: TRBJ2-2; CDR3aa: CASRNLNGDTGELFF; CDR3nt: TGTGCCAGTCGAAACCTTAACGGGGACACCGGGGAGCTGTTTTTT
abundance: -; v_gene: TRBV5-1; d_gene: -; j_gene: TRBJ2-7; CDR3aa: CASSTIGGPYEQYF; CDR3nt: TGCGCCAGCAGCACAATCGGGGGGCCGTACGAGCAGTACTTC
abundance: once; v_gene: TRBV2; d_gene: TRBD1; j_gene: TRBJ2-4; CDR3aa: CATEQGAENIQYF; CDR3nt: TGTGCCACGGAACAGGGGGCGGAAAACATTCAGTACTTC
abundance: -; v_gene: TRBV6-1; d_gene: -; j_gene: TRBJ1-2; CDR3aa: CASSEAQGRAYGYTF; CDR3nt: TGTGCCAGCAGTGAAGCGCAGGGCAGGGCCTATGGCTACACCTTC
abundance: few; v_gene: TRBV10-3; d_gene: -; j_gene: TRBJ1-4; CDR3aa: CAISEWLTKRNEKLFF; CDR3nt: TGTGCCATCAGTGAGTGGCTCACCAAAAGGAATGAAAAACTGTTTTTT
abundance: -; v_gene: TRBV5-1; d_gene: -; j_gene: TRBJ2-3; CDR3aa: CASKAYTDTQYF; CDR3nt: TGCGCCAGCAAGGCCTACACAGATACGCAGTATTTT
abundance: -; v_gene: TRBV2; d_gene: -; j_gene: TRBJ1-6; CDR3aa: CASSERQSSNSPLHF; CDR3nt: TGTGCCAGCAGTGAGAGGCAAAGCTCAAATTCACCCCTCCACTTT
abundance: once; v_gene: TRBV5-8; d_gene: TRBD2; j_gene: TRBJ2-1; CDR3aa: CASSTGTSGSYNEQFF; CDR3nt: TGTGCCAGCAGCACCGGGACTAGCGGGAGTTACAATGAGCAGTTCTTC
abundance: -; v_gene: TRBV5-6; d_gene: -; j_gene: TRBJ2-1; CDR3aa: CASSLMRAVNEQFF; CDR3nt: TGTGCCAGCAGCTTGATGCGGGCCGTCAATGAGCAGTTCTTC
abundance: -; v_gene: TRBV5-1; d_gene: TRBD2; j_gene: TRBJ2-5; CDR3aa: CASSSTSTSYETQYF; CDR3nt: TGCGCCAGCAGCTCGACCTCGACTAGCTACGAGACCCAGTACTTC
abundance: -; v_gene: TRBV5-1; d_gene: -; j_gene: TRBJ1-4; CDR3aa: CASSPATGTRVGELFF; CDR3nt: TGCGCCAGCAGCCCCGCTACAGGGACCCGGGTTGGAGAACTGTTTTTT
abundance: -; v_gene: TRBV10-2; d_gene: -; j_gene: TRBJ1-6; CDR3aa: CASSALSQSPLHF; CDR3nt: TGCGCCAGCAGTGCGCTTTCCCAATCACCCCTCCACTTT
abundance: -; v_gene: TRBV9; d_gene: -; j_gene: TRBJ1-2; CDR3aa: CASSGGGWDYGYTF; CDR3nt: TGTGCCAGCAGCGGAGGGGGTTGGGACTATGGCTACACCTTC
abundance: -; v_gene: TRBV6-1; d_gene: TRBD2; j_gene: TRBJ2-5; CDR3aa: CATSFGSGGEETQYF; CDR3nt: TGTGCCACCAGCTTCGGTAGCGGGGGGGAAGAGACCCAGTACTTC
abundance: -; v_gene: TRBV5-1; d_gene: -; j_gene: TRBJ1-4; CDR3aa: CASSIGQGEKLFF; CDR3nt: TGCGCCAGCAGCATAGGACAAGGAGAAAAACTGTTTTTT
abundance: -; v_gene: TRBV6-1; d_gene: TRBD2; j_gene: TRBJ2-1; CDR3aa: CASMGTSGGDEQFF; CDR3nt: TGTGCCAGCATGGGGACTAGCGGGGGTGATGAGCAGTTCTTC